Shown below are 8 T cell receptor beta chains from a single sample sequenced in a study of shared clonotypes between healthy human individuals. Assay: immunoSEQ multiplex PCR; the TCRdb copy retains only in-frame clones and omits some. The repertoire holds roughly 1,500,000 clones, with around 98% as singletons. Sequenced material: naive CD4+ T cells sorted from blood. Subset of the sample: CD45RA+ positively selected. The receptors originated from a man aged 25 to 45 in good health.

CDR3 nucleotides: TGTGCCAGCAGTCGACAGGGGGCTGAGGGTTATGGCTACACCTTC. The encoded protein is CASSRQGAEGYGYTF. This rearrangement joins TRBV2 to TRBJ1-2; TRBD1 agrees at 10 bases. This CDR3 region has 15 residues. Germline assignment: CDR1 SNHLY and CDR2 FYNNEI. With V trimmed by 5 bases and J by 5 bases, 8 bases remained unmatched.

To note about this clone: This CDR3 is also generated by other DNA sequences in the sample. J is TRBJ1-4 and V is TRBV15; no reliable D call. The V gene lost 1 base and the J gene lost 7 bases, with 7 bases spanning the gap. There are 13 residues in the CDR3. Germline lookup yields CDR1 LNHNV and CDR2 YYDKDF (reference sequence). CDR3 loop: CATSRGGSEKLFF. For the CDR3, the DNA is TGTGCCACCAGCAGAGGAGGGAGTGAAAAACTGTTTTTT. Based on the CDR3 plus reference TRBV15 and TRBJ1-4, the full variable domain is DAMVIQNPRYQVTQFGKPVTLSCSQTLNHNVMYWYQQKSSQAPKLLFHYYDKDFNNEADTPDNFQSRRPNTSFCFLDIRSPGLGDTAMYLCATSRGGSEKLFFGSGTQLSVL.

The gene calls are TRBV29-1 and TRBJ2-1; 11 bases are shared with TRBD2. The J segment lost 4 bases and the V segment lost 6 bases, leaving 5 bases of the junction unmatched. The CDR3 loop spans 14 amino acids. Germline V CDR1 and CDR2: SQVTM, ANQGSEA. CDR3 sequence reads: CSVRLAGMYNEQFF. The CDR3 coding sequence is TGCAGCGTGAGACTAGCGGGAATGTACAATGAGCAGTTCTTC.

Written as DNA, the CDR3 is TGTGCCAGCAGTTCCTGGCGGGAGACCCCAACTGAGACCCAGTACTTC. Encoded protein: CASSSWRETPTETQYF. The rearrangement links TRBV28 to TRBJ2-5; 7 positions agree with TRBD2. Germline V gene lookup returns CDR1 MDHEN and CDR2 SYDVKM. The trim removed 4 bases at V and 5 bases at J, leaving 13 bases unmatched. CDR3 length: 16 residues.

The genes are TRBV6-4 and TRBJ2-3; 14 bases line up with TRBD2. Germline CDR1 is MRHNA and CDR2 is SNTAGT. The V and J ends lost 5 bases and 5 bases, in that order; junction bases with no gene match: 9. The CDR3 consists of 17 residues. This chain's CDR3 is CASSRLAGGPDGDTQYF. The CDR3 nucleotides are TGTGCCAGCAGTCGACTAGCGGGAGGGCCCGACGGAGATACGCAGTATTTT.

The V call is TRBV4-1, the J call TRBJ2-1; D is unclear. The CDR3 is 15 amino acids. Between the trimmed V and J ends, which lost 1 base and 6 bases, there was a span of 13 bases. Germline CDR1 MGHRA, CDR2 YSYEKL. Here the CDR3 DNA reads TGCGCCAGCAGCCAAGCCCTCCTTCAAGGCAATGAGCAGTTCTTC. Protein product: CASSQALLQGNEQFF.

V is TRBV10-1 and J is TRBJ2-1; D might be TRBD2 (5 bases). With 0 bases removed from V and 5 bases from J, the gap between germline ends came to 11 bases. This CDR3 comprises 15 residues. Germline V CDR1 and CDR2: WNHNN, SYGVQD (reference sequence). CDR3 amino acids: CASSESPAVDNEQFF. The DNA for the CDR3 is TGCGCCAGCAGTGAGTCGCCAGCGGTTGACAATGAGCAGTTCTTC.

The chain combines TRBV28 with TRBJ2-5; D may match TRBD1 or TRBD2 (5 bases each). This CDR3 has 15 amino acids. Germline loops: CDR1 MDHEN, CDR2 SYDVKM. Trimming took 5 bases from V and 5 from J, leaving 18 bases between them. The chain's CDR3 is CASSVPGRGAETQYF. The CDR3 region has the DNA TGTGCCAGCAGTGTTCCGGGACGAGGTGCGGAGACCCAGTACTTC.